In its sample, the clone carrying this TCR beta chain ranks as medium-sized. Antigen specificity is unknown. The ends were cut back, 4 bases at V and 8 bases at J, with 12 bases in the middle. This CDR3 contains 12 residues. Germline V gene data show CDR1 as SGDLS and CDR2 as YYNGEE. The data belong to a study of metastatic and nonmetastatic thyroid tumors. Overall study: Repertoire data that came from the blood and tumor or nodule tissue of malignant and benign thyroid patients were compared.

Via MiXCR, TCRdb re-called the PCR reads. The sample comprises 9,500 to 14,000 clones, 27% of which are singletons, and around 21% rests with the top ten. Findings and limits, study-wide: TCR beta diversity was reportedly significantly higher in malignant thyroid tumors than benign nodules, in blood and tumor.

Thyroid surgery was preceded by no treatment in any patient. The receptor was derived from a male donor with papillary thyroid cancer or a benign thyroid nodule (not recorded which). Some clones in this sample may be carry-over from other donors' samples. Material for sequencing was adjacent normal tissue. The chain employs TRBV9 and TRBJ1-2; D unclear. The CDR3 nucleotides are TGTGCCAGCAGCACACCCGGCAGGGGCTACACCTTC. Translating gives CASSTPGRGYTF. Supplemented by reference TRBV9 and TRBJ1-2, the full variable domain reads DSGVTQTPKHLITATGQRVTLRCSPRSGDLSVYWYQQSLDQGLQFLIQYYNGEERAKGNILERFSAQQFPDLHSELNLSSLELGDSALYFCASSTPGRGYTFGSGTRLTVV.